A single sample gave rise to the 2 T cell receptor beta chains below, sequenced in a study of cytomegalovirus exposure and HLA in healthy donors (dated by TCRdb to the late 2010s). Libraries were constructed by the immunoSEQ multiplex PCR assay. For the multiplex PCR, a mixture combining 60 forward primers for TCR Vbeta segments and 13 reverse primers for TCR Jbeta segments was used. TCRdb provides this immuneACCESS table in a form limited to in-frame rearrangements. Some clones are lacking; in checked studies, under half of them reflect an unresolved V gene, and why the rest are absent is not known. This sample has some 200,000 clones in its table, and 70% of those were observed once. Together, the top ten hold less than 3% of the sample. The sample taken for sequencing was PBMCs. These receptors all stem from a man aged 40-49 years in good health and CMV-seropositive.

This rearrangement joins TRBV5-8 to TRBJ1-2, with D tentatively TRBD1 (6 bases). Deletions cut 4 bases from V and 7 bases from J, with 14 bases between. The CDR3 runs to 13 residues. The V gene's germline CDR1 is SGHTS and CDR2 YDEGEE. This chain's CDR3 is CASSPGWGLGYTF. The CDR3, as DNA: TGTGCCAGCAGCCCTGGGTGGGGGCTTGGCTACACCTTC. Complete variable domain (other parts from reference TRBV5-8 and TRBJ1-2): EAGVTQSPTHLIKTRGQQATLRCSPISGHTSVYWYQQALGLGLQFLLWYDEGEERNRGNFPPRFSGRQFPNYSSELNVNALELEDSALYLCASSPGWGLGYTFGSGTRLTVV.

This sequence joins TRBV5-4 and TRBJ1-1, with D unclear. Germline lookup yields CDR1 SGHNT and CDR2 YYREEE (reference sequence). Trimming removed 4 bases at V and 3 bases at J, with 13 bases between. The CDR3 loop spans 14 amino acids. The CDR3 protein is CASSGLGGYTEAFF. CDR3 bases: TGTGCCAGCAGCGGATTAGGAGGGTACACTGAAGCTTTCTTT. Drawing the rest from reference TRBV5-4 and TRBJ1-1, the complete variable domain is ETGVTQSPTHLIKTRGQQVTLRCSSQSGHNTVSWYQQALGQGPQFIFQYYREEENGRGNFPPRFSGLQFPNYSSELNVNALELDDSALYLCASSGLGGYTEAFFGQGTRLTVV.